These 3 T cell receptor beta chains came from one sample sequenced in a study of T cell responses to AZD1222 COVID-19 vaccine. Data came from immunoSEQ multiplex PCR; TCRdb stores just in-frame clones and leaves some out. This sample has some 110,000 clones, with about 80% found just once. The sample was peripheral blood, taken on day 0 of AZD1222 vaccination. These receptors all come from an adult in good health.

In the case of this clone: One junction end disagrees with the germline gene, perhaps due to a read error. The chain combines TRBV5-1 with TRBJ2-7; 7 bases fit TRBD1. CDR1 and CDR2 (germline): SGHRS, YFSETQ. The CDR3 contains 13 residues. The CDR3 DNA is TGCGCCAGCAGGCAGACAGGGTCCTTCGAGCAGTACTTC. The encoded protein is CASRQTGSFEQYF.

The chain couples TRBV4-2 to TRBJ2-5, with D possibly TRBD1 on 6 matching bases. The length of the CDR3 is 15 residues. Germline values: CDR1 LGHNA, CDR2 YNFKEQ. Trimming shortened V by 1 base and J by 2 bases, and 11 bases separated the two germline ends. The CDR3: CASSQGGREQETQYF. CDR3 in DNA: TGTGCCAGCAGCCAAGGGGGGCGCGAACAAGAGACCCAGTACTTC.

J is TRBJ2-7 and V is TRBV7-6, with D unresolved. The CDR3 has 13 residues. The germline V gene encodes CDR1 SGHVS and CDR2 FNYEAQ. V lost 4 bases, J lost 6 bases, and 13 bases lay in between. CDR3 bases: TGTGCCAGCAGCTCCCTCTCTCCCGCCGAGCAGTACTTC. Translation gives CASSSLSPAEQYF.